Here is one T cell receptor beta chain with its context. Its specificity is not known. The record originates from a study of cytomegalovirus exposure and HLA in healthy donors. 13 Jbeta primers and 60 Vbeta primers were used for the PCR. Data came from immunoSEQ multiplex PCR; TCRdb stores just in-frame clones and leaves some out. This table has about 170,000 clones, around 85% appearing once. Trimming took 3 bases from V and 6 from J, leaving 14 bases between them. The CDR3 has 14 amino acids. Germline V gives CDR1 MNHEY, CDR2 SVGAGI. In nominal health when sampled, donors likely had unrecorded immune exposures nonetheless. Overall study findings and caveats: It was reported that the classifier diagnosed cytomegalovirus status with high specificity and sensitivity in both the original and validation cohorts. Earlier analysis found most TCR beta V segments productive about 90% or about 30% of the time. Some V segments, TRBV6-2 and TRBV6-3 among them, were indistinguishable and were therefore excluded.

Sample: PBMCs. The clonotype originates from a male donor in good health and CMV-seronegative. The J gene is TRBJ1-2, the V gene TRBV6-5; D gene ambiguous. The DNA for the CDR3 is TGTGCCAGCAGTTATACGGTTGAAGCGGATGGCTACACCTTC. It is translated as CASSYTVEADGYTF.